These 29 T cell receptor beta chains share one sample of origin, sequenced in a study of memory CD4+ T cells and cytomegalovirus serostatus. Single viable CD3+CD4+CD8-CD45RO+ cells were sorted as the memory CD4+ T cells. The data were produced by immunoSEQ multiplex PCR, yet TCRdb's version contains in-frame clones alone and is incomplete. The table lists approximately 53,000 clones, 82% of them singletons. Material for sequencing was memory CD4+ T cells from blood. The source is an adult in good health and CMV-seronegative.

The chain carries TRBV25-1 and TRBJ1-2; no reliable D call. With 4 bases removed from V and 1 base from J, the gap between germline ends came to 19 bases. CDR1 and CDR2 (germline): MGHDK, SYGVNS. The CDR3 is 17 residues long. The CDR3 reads CASSGPTRAGSNYGYTF. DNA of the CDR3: TGTGCCAGCAGTGGCCCTACGCGGGCAGGTAGTAACTATGGCTACACCTTC.

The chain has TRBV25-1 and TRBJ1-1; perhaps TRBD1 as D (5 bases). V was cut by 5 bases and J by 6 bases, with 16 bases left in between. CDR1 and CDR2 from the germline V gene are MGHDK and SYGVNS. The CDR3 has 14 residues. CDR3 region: CASSTHGGRAEAFF. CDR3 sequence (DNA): TGTGCCAGCAGTACACACGGGGGGAGAGCTGAAGCTTTCTTT.

This CDR3 reads CASSLATVQETQYF. CDR3 coding DNA: TGTGCCAGCAGCTTGGCCACAGTCCAAGAGACCCAGTACTTC. The chain is built from TRBV5-4 and TRBJ2-5; D unresolved. V was trimmed by 0 bases and J by 1 base, leaving 7 bases between them. The CDR3 consists of 14 residues. In germline, CDR1 is SGHNT, CDR2 YYREEE (reference sequence). Based on the CDR3 plus reference TRBV5-4 and TRBJ2-5, the full variable domain is ETGVTQSPTHLIKTRGQQVTLRCSSQSGHNTVSWYQQALGQGPQFIFQYYREEENGRGNFPPRFSGLQFPNYSSELNVNALELDDSALYLCASSLATVQETQYFGPGTRLLVL.

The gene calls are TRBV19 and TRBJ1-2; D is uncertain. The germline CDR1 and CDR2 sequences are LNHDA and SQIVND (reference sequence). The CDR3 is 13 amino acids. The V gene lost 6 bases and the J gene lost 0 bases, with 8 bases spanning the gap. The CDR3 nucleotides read TGTGCCAGTAGCGGTAACGCTAACTATGGCTACACCTTC. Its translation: CASSGNANYGYTF.

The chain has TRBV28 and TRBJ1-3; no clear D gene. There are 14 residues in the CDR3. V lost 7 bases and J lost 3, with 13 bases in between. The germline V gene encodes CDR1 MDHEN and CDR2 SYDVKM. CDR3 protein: CASNPSDGGNTIYF. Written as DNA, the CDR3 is TGTGCCAGCAACCCCTCGGACGGTGGAAACACCATATATTTT.

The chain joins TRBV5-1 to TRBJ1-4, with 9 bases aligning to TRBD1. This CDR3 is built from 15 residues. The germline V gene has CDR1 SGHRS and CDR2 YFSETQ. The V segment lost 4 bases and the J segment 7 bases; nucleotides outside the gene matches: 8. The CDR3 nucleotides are TGCGCCAGCAGCGAGGGGACAGGGAGGGGTGAAAAACTGTTTTTT. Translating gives CASSEGTGRGEKLFF.

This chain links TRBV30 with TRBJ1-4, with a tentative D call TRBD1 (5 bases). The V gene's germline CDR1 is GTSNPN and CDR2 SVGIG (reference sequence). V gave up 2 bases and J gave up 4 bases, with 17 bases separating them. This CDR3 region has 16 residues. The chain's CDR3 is CAWSLRLGGGNEKLFF. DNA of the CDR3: TGTGCCTGGAGTCTTAGACTCGGGGGGGGTAATGAAAAACTGTTTTTT.

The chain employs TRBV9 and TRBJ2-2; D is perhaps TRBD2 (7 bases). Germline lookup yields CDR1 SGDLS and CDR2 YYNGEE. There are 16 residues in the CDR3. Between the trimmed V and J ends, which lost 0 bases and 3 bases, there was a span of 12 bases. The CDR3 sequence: CASSVGGGADTGELFF. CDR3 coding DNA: TGTGCCAGCAGCGTAGGAGGGGGGGCCGACACCGGGGAGCTGTTTTTT.

The CDR3: CASSITSGPIYEQYF. The CDR3 DNA is TGTGCCAGTAGTATAACGTCAGGGCCCATCTACGAGCAGTACTTC. J is TRBJ2-7 and V is TRBV19; D might be TRBD1 (5 bases). The ends were cut back, 2 bases at V and 3 bases at J, with 14 bases in the middle. The germline gives CDR1 LNHDA, CDR2 SQIVND (reference sequence). The CDR3 covers 15 residues. The entire variable domain, with the rest obtained from reference TRBV19 and TRBJ2-7, is as follows: DGGITQSPKYLFRKEGQNVTLSCEQNLNHDAMYWYRQDPGQGLRLIYYSQIVNDFQKGDIAEGYSVSREKKESFPLTVTSAQKNPTAFYLCASSITSGPIYEQYFGPGTRLTVT.

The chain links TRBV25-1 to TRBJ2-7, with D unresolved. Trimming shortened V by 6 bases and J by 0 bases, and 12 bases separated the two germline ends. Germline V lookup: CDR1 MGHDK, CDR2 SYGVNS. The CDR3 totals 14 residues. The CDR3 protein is CASSNPTGSYEQYF. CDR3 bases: TGTGCCAGCAGCAATCCTACGGGCTCCTACGAGCAGTACTTC.

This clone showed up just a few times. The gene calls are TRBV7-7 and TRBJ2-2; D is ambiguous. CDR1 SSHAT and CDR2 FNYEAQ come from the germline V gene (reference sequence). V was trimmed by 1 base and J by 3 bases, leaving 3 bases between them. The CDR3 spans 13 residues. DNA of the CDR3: TGTGCCAGCAGCTTAGATTACACCGGGGAGCTGTTTTTT. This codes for CASSLDYTGELFF.

The DNA of the CDR3 is TGCGCCAGCAAGGTCGATGGGAACACCGGGGAGCTGTTTTTT. Translating it yields CASKVDGNTGELFF. The chain employs TRBV10-2 and TRBJ2-2; D gene ambiguous. This CDR3 is built from 14 residues. CDR1 WSHSY and CDR2 SAAADI come from the germline V gene. V lost 7 bases and J lost 1, with 10 bases in between.

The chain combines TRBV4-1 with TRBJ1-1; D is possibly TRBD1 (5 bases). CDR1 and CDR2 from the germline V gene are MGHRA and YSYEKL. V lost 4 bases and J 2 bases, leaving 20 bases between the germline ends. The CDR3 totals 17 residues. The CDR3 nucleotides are TGCGCCAGCAGCCCCAGTGTGAGTCGGGGGATAAACACTGAAGCTTTCTTT. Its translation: CASSPSVSRGINTEAFF.

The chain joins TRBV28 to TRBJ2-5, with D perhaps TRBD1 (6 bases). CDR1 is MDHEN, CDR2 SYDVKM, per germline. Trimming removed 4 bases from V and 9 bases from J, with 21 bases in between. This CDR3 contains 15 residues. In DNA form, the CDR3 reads TGTGCCAGCAGTTCCTCCGGGACAAGCGCGGGTGCCCAGTACTTC. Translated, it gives CASSSSGTSAGAQYF.

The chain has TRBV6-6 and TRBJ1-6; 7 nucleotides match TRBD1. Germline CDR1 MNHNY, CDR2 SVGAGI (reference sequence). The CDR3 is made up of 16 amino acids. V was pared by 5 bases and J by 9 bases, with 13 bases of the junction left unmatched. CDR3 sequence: CASSPGTAEGGSPLHF. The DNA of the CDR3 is TGTGCCAGCAGTCCGGGGACAGCCGAAGGAGGTTCACCCCTCCACTTT.

This chain's CDR3 is CASSPATGLNTEAFF. The CDR3 DNA is TGTGCCAGCAGTCCGGCGACAGGGTTGAACACTGAAGCTTTCTTT. The chain is built from TRBV28 and TRBJ1-1, with TRBD1 identical over 7 bases. CDR3 length: 15 residues. Unmatched junction bases numbered 6, after V lost 5 bases and J lost 0 bases. CDR1 is MDHEN, CDR2 SYDVKM, per germline.

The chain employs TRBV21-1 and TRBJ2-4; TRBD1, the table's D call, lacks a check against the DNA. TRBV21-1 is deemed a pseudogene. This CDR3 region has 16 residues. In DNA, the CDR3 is TGTGCCAGCAGCAACCCGGGACAGGGGGCCCTAGGCATTCAGTACTTC. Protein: CASSNPGQGALGIQYF.

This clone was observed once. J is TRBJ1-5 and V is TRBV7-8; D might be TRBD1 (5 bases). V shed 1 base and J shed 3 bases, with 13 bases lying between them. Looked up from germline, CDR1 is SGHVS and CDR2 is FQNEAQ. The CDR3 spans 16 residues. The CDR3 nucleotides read TGTGCCAGCAGCTTAGGGCGCAGGGAGCCCAATCAGCCCCAGCATTTT. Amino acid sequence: CASSLGRREPNQPQHF.

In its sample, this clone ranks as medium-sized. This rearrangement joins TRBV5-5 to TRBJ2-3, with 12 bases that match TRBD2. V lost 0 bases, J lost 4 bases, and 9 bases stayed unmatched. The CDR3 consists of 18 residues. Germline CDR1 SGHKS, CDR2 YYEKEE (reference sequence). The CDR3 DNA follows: TGTGCCAGCAGCTTGGGAGCCCTAGCGGGGGGGCCCGCAGATACGCAGTATTTT. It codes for CASSLGALAGGPADTQYF.

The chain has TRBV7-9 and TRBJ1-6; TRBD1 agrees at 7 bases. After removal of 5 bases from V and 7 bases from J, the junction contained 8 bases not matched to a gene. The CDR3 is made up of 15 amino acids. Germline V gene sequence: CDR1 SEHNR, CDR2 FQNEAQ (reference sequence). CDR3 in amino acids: CASSKDTGANSPLHF. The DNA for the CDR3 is TGTGCCAGCAGCAAGGACACAGGGGCCAATTCACCCCTCCACTTT.

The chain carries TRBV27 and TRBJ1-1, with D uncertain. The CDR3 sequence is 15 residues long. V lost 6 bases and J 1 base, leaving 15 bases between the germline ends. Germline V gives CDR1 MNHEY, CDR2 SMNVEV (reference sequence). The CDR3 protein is CASRPLGEGNTEAFF. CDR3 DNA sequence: TGTGCCAGCAGGCCCCTTGGGGAGGGGAACACTGAAGCTTTCTTT.

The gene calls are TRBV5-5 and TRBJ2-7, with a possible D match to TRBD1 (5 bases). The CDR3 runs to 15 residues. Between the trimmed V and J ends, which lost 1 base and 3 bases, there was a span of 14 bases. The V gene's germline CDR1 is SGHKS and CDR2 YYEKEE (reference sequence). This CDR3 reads CASSLSAGPLYEQYF. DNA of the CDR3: TGTGCCAGCAGCTTGTCTGCAGGGCCCCTCTACGAGCAGTACTTC.

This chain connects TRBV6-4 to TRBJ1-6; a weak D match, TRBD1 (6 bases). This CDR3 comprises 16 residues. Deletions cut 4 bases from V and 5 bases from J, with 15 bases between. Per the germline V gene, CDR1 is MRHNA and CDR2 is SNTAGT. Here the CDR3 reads CASSVWGAPDNSPLHF. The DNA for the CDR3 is TGTGCCAGCAGTGTATGGGGGGCGCCGGATAATTCACCCCTCCACTTT.

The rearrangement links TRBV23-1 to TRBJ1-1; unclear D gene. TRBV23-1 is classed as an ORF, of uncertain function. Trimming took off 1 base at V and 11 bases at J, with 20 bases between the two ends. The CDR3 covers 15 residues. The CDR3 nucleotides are TGCGCCAGCAGTCAATGTGTGTTGGGTTCCCCGCGGGCTTTCTTT. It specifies CASSQCVLGSPRAFF.

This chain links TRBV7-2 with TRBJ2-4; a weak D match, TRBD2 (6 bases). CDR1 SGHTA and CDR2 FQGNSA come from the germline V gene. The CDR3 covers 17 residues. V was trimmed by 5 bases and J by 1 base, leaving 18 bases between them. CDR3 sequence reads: CASSPRGAPRAKNIQYF. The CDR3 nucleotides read TGTGCCAGCAGCCCCCGCGGGGCCCCCAGGGCCAAAAACATTCAGTACTTC.

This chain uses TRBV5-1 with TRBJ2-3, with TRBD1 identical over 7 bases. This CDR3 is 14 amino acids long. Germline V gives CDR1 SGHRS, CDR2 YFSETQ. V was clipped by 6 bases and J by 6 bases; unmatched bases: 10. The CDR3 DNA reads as TGCGCCAGCACCCGACAGGGTGGTACGGATACGCAGTATTTT. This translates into CASTRQGGTDTQYF.

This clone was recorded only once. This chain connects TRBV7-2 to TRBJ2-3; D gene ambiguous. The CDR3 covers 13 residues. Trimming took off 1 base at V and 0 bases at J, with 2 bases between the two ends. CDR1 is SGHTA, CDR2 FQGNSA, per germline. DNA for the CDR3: TGTGCCAGCAGCTTAGATAGCACAGATACGCAGTATTTT. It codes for CASSLDSTDTQYF.

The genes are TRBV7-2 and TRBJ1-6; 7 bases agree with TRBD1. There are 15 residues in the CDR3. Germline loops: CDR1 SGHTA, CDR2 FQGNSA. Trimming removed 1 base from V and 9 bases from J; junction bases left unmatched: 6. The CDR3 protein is CASSLGRGKLSPLHF. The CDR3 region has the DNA TGTGCCAGCAGCTTAGGCAGGGGGAAGCTTTCACCCCTCCACTTT.

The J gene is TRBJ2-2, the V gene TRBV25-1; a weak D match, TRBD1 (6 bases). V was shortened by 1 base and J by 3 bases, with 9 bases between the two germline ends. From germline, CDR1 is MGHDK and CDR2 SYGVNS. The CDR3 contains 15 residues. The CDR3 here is CASSESDRHTGELFF. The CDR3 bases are TGTGCCAGCAGTGAATCCGACAGGCACACCGGGGAGCTGTTTTTT.